The T cell receptor beta chain under discussion was sequenced for a study of blood T cell repertoires in COVID-19 (dated by TCRdb to 2018 to 2021). For the wider study: The collaborator samples originated in the United States, Italy and Spain and spanned the acute and convalescent phases of COVID-19. The material from the prospective study consisted of cDNA or gDNA derived from T cells, B-cell-depleted T cells, or PBMCs. Subjects who had been exposed to COVID-19, were actively infected with it, or had recovered from it provided the deeply sampled blood TCRbeta repertoires that made up the dataset. The repertoires were released in a freely available public database meant as a resource for research on the immune response to SARS-CoV-2. Samples were obtained from the ongoing ImmuneRACE study (first 160 participants) and from 1,254 subjects provided by 6 global collaborators. A de-identified subject ID, COVID-19 status, age in years and sex were almost always included in the sample metadata. HLA class I and class II types, where available, came from metadata supplied by the sample provider rather than from assay-based typing. Broad study findings and their caveats: Clinical and demographic metadata were provided uncurated, with the amount varying by source and participant.

TCRbeta CDR3 regions were amplified from genomic DNA using the immunoSEQ Assay, a bias-controlled multiplex PCR. In the source study's methods: Within the assay, amplification of reference gene primers was used to estimate how many nucleated cells each sample contained. To quantify the absolute abundance of each unique TCRbeta CDR3 rearrangement, sequence reads were collapsed and filtered. For each sample, productive Simpson clonality was calculated as the square root of Simpson's diversity index over productive rearrangements. The table was pulled from immuneACCESS by TCRdb, which kept in-frame rearrangements only. Such tables lose some clones; where checked, under half of the loss comes from unresolved V genes, and the rest has no known cause. V and J calls and clone size are given by that table; D and trimming were obtained from the DNA. The sample table lists fewer than 110,000 clones, 84% of them with a count of one. The leading ten clones occupy 9.5% to 15% of the sample.

Unmatched junction bases come to 2, with V trimmed by 1 base and J by 3 bases. Taken from cysteine to phenylalanine, the CDR3 has 14 residues. The read is trimmed to its CDR3 DNA, 42 bases read in frame from base 1. For CDR1 and CDR2, the germline V gene lists MNHEY and SVGEGT. A word on this clone: It has no known antigen specificity. No much larger clone exists at a distance of one base, and base qualities are not known.

Whole blood was collected in K2EDTA tubes by collaborating institutions according to the institutions' own protocols. For TCRbeta analysis, collaborators shipped samples as frozen whole blood, isolated PBMCs, or DNA extracted from either of those sample types. The clonotype was recovered from a human donor in a cohort sampled during active COVID-19. Input material: peripheral blood. The sequence is built from TRBV6-2 or TRBV6-3 and TRBJ1-2; TRBD1 fits 7 bases in the junction. The CDR3 protein is CASSYYDRDYGYTF. Here is the DNA: TGTGCCAGCAGTTACTACGACAGGGACTATGGCTACACCTTC.